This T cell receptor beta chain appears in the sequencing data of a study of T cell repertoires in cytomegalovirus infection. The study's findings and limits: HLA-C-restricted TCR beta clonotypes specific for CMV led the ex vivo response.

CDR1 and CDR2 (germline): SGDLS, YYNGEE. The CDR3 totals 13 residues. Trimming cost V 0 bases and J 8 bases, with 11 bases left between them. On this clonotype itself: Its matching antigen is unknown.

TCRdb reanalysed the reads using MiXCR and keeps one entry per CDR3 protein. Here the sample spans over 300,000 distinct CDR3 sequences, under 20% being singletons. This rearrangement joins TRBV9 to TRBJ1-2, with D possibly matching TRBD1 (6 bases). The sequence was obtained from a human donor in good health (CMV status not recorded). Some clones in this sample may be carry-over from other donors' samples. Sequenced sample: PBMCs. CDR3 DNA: TGTGCCAGCAGCGTAGATCCGGGGGGCGGCTACACCTTC. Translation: CASSVDPGGGYTF.